The 6 T cell receptor beta chains listed next were all sequenced from one sample in a study of OX40 agonist ivuxolimab in advanced cancers. Some clones are missing from TCRdb's copy, which holds only in-frame ones; the method was immunoSEQ multiplex PCR. The repertoire holds about 150,000 clones, with just over 90% as singletons. The starting material was CD4+ or CD8+ T cells sorted from blood, obtained in a trial of the OX40 agonist ivuxolimab. The origin of the receptors is an adult with an advanced solid tumor such as melanoma, head and neck, liver or kidney cancer.

The chain uses TRBV9 and TRBJ1-1; D gene unclear. This CDR3 region has 13 residues. V shed 4 bases and J shed 4 bases, with 11 bases lying between them. The germline gives CDR1 SGDLS, CDR2 YYNGEE. The CDR3 sequence: CASSYGLSTEAFF. Written as DNA, the CDR3 is TGTGCCAGCAGCTACGGACTGAGCACTGAAGCTTTCTTT.

The rearrangement uses TRBV25-1 and TRBJ1-5; perhaps TRBD1 as D (5 bases). The CDR3 loop spans 13 amino acids. The ends were cut back, 5 bases at V and 4 bases at J, with 9 bases in the middle. Germline V gene lookup returns CDR1 MGHDK and CDR2 SYGVNS. The chain's CDR3 is CASSRGGNQPQHF. The CDR3 nucleotides read TGTGCCAGCAGTCGCGGGGGAAATCAGCCCCAGCATTTT. Based on the CDR3 plus reference TRBV25-1 and TRBJ1-5, the full variable domain is EADIYQTPRYLVIGTGKKITLECSQTMGHDKMYWYQQDPGMELHLIHYSYGVNSTEKGDLSSESTVSRIRTEHFPLTLESARPSHTSQYLCASSRGGNQPQHFGDGTRLSIL.

CDR3 in amino acids: CASSLSRAQGEQFF. The CDR3 DNA sequence: TGTGCCAGCAGTTTATCGCGGGCTCAAGGTGAGCAGTTCTTC. The genes are TRBV27 and TRBJ2-1, with D perhaps TRBD2 (5 bases). This CDR3 is built from 14 residues. V was clipped by 0 bases and J by 9 bases, with 12 bases between them. Germline V gene lookup returns CDR1 MNHEY and CDR2 SMNVEV (reference sequence).

The gene calls are TRBV27 and TRBJ2-5, with D unresolved. The CDR3 covers 15 residues. Germline V gene lookup returns CDR1 MNHEY and CDR2 SMNVEV (reference sequence). V was trimmed by 3 bases and J by 8 bases, leaving 19 bases between them. CDR3 nucleotides: TGTGCCAGCAGTTTTATTCCCGGGTACACAACCACCCAGTACTTC. It yields the protein CASSFIPGYTTTQYF.

A few counts support this clone. This CDR3 is also generated by other DNA sequences in the sample. CDR3 in DNA: TGCGCCAGCAGCCAAGATCGGGGGAATCAGCCCCAGCATTTT. Protein product: CASSQDRGNQPQHF. This chain links TRBV4-1 with TRBJ1-5, with a possible D match to TRBD1 (5 bases). The length of the CDR3 is 14 residues. Trimming removed 0 bases at V and 4 bases at J, with 7 bases between. The germline V gene encodes CDR1 MGHRA and CDR2 YSYEKL.

V usage is TRBV9 and J usage is TRBJ2-7; weak D call: TRBD2 (6 bases). Germline V gives CDR1 SGDLS, CDR2 YYNGEE. The V end lost 1 base, the J end lost 2 bases, and 13 bases lay between the germline ends. This CDR3 comprises 15 residues. This chain's CDR3 is CASSVSEGGPYEQYF. The CDR3, as DNA: TGTGCCAGCAGCGTAAGCGAAGGAGGGCCCTACGAGCAGTACTTC.